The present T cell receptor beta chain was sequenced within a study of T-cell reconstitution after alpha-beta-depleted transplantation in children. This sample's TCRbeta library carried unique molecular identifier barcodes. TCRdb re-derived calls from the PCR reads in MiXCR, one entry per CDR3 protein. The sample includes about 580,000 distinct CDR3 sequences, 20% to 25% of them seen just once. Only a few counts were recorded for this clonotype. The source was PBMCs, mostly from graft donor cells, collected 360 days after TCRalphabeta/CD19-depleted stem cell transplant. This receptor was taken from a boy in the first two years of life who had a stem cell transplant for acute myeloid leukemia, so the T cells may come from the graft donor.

The CDR3 protein is CASSYSAGTHEQYF. The CDR3 DNA reads as TGTGCCAGCAGTTACTCCGCAGGGACCCACGAGCAGTACTTC. V and J are TRBV6-2 or TRBV6-3 and TRBJ2-7, with D perhaps being TRBD1 or TRBD2 (5 bases each). CDR3 length: 14 residues. CDR1 is MNHEY and CDR2 is SVGEGT in the germline V gene. V lost 0 bases, J lost 5 bases, and 11 bases lay in between.